This TCR beta chain was sequenced during a study of blood T cells in healthy people across ages. Study at large: Roughly one uniquely barcoded beta molecule per two T cells was captured.

Overall study results and limits: Long-lived donors had more naive CD4+ cells and higher diversity than aged donors. Changes in expanded clonotypes were possibly confounded, as the CMV status of donors was unknown.

They isolated at least 7 million PBMCs from each sample. Together with a sample-barcoded 5' primer, a J-beta primer mix was included in a second PCR lasting roughly 6 to 12 cycles. TCRdb recomputed calls from the 5' RACE reads with MiXCR, one row per CDR3 protein. This table holds some 1.7 million distinct CDR3 sequences, 28% found once. Notes on this clonotype: Antigen unknown.

The germline CDR1 and CDR2 sequences are LGHNA and YSLEER. There are 16 residues in the CDR3. Losses at the gene ends were 1 base for V and 0 bases for J; bases not matched to a gene: 2. The genes are TRBV4-3 and TRBJ1-3, with 8 bases that match TRBD1. Material for sequencing was blood. This TCR came from a woman aged 30 to 39 in good health. The CDR3 sequence: CASSQGTGISGNTIYF. CDR3 DNA sequence: TGCGCCAGCAGCCAAGGGACAGGGATCTCTGGAAACACCATATATTTT.